Presented here are 14 T cell receptor beta chains from one specimen sequenced in a study of memory CD4+ T cells and cytomegalovirus serostatus. Single viable CD3+CD4+CD8-CD45RO+ cells were sorted as the memory CD4+ T cells. Measured with immunoSEQ multiplex PCR; TCRdb has only the in-frame clones, and not every one. The profile covers around 40,000 clones, with more than 75% appearing a single time and 0.65% to 0.85% taken by the ten largest. The sequencing sample was made of memory CD4+ T cells from blood. Every receptor here comes from an adult in good health and CMV-seronegative.

The V gene is TRBV5-4, the J gene TRBJ1-1, with D possibly TRBD1 on 5 matching bases. Between the trimmed V and J ends, which lost 4 bases and 1 base, there was a span of 17 bases. Germline assignment: CDR1 SGHNT and CDR2 YYREEE (reference sequence). CDR3 size: 16 residues. The CDR3 coding sequence is TGTGCCAGCAGCGCGGGACGACGGGAATGGAACACTGAAGCTTTCTTT. Translated, it gives CASSAGRREWNTEAFF.

The chain couples TRBV6-1 to TRBJ1-1, with a tentative D call TRBD1 (6 bases). The germline gives CDR1 MNHNS, CDR2 SASEGT. The CDR3 length is 14 residues. Trimming pared 5 bases from V and 5 bases from J, leaving 15 bases between. The CDR3 region has the DNA TGTGCCAGCAGTTGGTCCGGGGGCGGAACTGAAGCTTTCTTT. The encoded protein is CASSWSGGGTEAFF.

The V gene is TRBV5-1, the J gene TRBJ2-5; 9 positions agree with TRBD2. The V gene end was trimmed by 2 bases and the J gene end by 4 bases; junction bases not matched to a gene: 12. CDR1 SGHRS and CDR2 YFSETQ come from the germline V gene. The CDR3 consists of 17 residues. CDR3 nucleotide sequence: TGCGCCAGCAGCTTCGGTAGCGGGGGCCTAAAAGGAGAGACCCAGTACTTC. Amino acid sequence: CASSFGSGGLKGETQYF.

V is TRBV25-1 and J is TRBJ1-1, with D maybe TRBD1 (6 bases). V was shortened by 4 bases and J by 5 bases, with 14 bases between the two germline ends. Germline V gives CDR1 MGHDK, CDR2 SYGVNS. The CDR3 consists of 14 residues. CDR3: CASSVASRGTEAFF. The CDR3 DNA reads TGTGCCAGCAGTGTGGCGTCCAGGGGAACTGAAGCTTTCTTT. The whole variable domain, filled in from reference TRBV25-1 and TRBJ1-1, reads EADIYQTPRYLVIGTGKKITLECSQTMGHDKMYWYQQDPGMELHLIHYSYGVNSTEKGDLSSESTVSRIRTEHFPLTLESARPSHTSQYLCASSVASRGTEAFFGQGTRLTVV.

The rearrangement links TRBV5-1 to TRBJ2-2, with TRBD2 matching over 8 bases. V was clipped by 0 bases and J by 6 bases; unmatched bases: 7. This CDR3 comprises 16 residues. From germline, CDR1 is SGHRS and CDR2 YFSETQ. CDR3 protein: CASSLVLAGSSGELFF. In DNA form, the CDR3 reads TGCGCCAGCAGCTTGGTTCTAGCGGGTAGCTCCGGGGAGCTGTTTTTT.

This clone was seen more than once but under ten times. This chain uses TRBV27 with TRBJ1-5; tentative D call: TRBD1 (5 bases). The CDR3 runs 14 residues. Per the germline V gene, CDR1 is MNHEY and CDR2 is SMNVEV (reference sequence). Trimming removed 5 bases from V and 4 bases from J, with 12 bases in between. The CDR3 DNA reads TGTGCCAGCAGTCCACGACAGAATAATCAGCCCCAGCATTTT. Translating it yields CASSPRQNNQPQHF.

The rearrangement uses TRBV7-9 and TRBJ2-1; the match to TRBD2 covers 7 bases. The germline V gene has CDR1 SEHNR and CDR2 FQNEAQ (reference sequence). Losses at the gene ends were 5 bases for V and 0 bases for J; bases not matched to a gene: 10. The CDR3 is 17 residues long. The CDR3 DNA sequence: TGTGCCAGCAGCGAGACACCGGGGGAGGGCTCCTACAATGAGCAGTTCTTC. Translated, it gives CASSETPGEGSYNEQFF. The full variable domain, with the rest looked up from reference TRBV7-9 and TRBJ2-1, is DTGVSQNPRHKITKRGQNVTFRCDPISEHNRLYWYRQTLGQGPEFLTYFQNEAQLEKSRLLSDRFSAERPKGSFSTLEIQRTEQGDSAMYLCASSETPGEGSYNEQFFGPGTRLTVL.

In regard to this clone: The junction differs from germline at one of its ends, possibly a read error. This chain joins TRBV15 and TRBJ2-1; the D call may be TRBD1 or TRBD2 (5 bases each). The CDR3 is 14 amino acids. Germline lookup yields CDR1 LNHNV and CDR2 YYDKDF (reference sequence). CDR3 sequence: CATSRYGTYNGQFF. The DNA of the CDR3 is TGTGCCACCAGCAGGTACGGGACCTACAATGGGCAGTTCTTC. Supplemented by reference TRBV15 and TRBJ2-1, the full variable domain reads DAMVIQNPRYQVTQFGKPVTLSCSQTLNHNVMYWYQQKSSQAPKLLFHYYDKDFNNEADTPDNFQSRRPNTSFCFLDIRSPGLGDTAMYLCATSRYGTYNGQFFGPGTRLTVL.

This clone was picked up one time. This rearrangement joins TRBV7-6 to TRBJ2-2; 7 bases are a match to TRBD1. The CDR3 length is 16 residues. V shed 2 bases and J 1 base; nucleotides not matched to a gene: 4. Germline V CDR1 and CDR2: SGHVS, FNYEAQ. The CDR3 loop reads CASSLRRGQNTGELFF. CDR3 DNA: TGTGCCAGCAGCTTACGTAGGGGGCAGAACACCGGGGAGCTGTTTTTT.

V and J are TRBV2 and TRBJ1-5; 8 nucleotides agree with TRBD1. The CDR3 consists of 18 residues. With V trimmed by 7 bases and J by 0 bases, 14 bases remained unmatched. In germline, CDR1 is SNHLY, CDR2 FYNNEI. The CDR3 loop reads CASTQQGDSAYSNQPQHF. In DNA, the CDR3 is TGTGCCAGCACTCAACAGGGGGACAGCGCGTATAGCAATCAGCCCCAGCATTTT.

This clone has only one observation. The chain is built from TRBV6-5 and TRBJ1-5; 7 nucleotides line up with TRBD1. V lost 5 bases, J lost 2 bases, and 6 bases stayed unmatched. The CDR3 extends over 15 amino acids. Germline CDR1 reads MNHEY; CDR2 reads SVGAGI. The CDR3, as DNA: TGTGCCAGCAGTACCCGGACAGGAGGCAATCAGCCCCAGCATTTT. Protein product: CASSTRTGGNQPQHF.

This chain connects TRBV5-4 to TRBJ1-2; 8 bases agree with TRBD1. The J segment lost 2 bases and the V segment lost 7 bases, leaving 10 bases of the junction unmatched. There are 15 residues in the CDR3. Looked up from germline, CDR1 is SGHNT and CDR2 is YYREEE (reference sequence). CDR3: CASRPRGDRNYGYTF. CDR3 nucleotides: TGTGCCAGCCGGCCTCGAGGGGACAGGAACTATGGCTACACCTTC. Together with reference TRBV5-4 and TRBJ1-2, the CDR3 gives the full variable domain: ETGVTQSPTHLIKTRGQQVTLRCSSQSGHNTVSWYQQALGQGPQFIFQYYREEENGRGNFPPRFSGLQFPNYSSELNVNALELDDSALYLCASRPRGDRNYGYTFGSGTRLTVV.

This clone was picked up a small number of times. The CDR3 coding sequence is TGCAGCGAGCGGGGTAGCGGGGGAAACACAGATACGCAGTATTTT. Protein product: CSERGSGGNTDTQYF. This chain uses TRBV29-1 with TRBJ2-3; TRBD2 aligns across 9 bases. The V gene's germline CDR1 is SQVTM and CDR2 ANQGSEA. The CDR3 covers 15 residues. Germline trimming cut 7 bases from V and 2 bases from J; bases unmatched to any gene: 10.

The chain employs TRBV11-3 and TRBJ2-5; possible D gene TRBD2, 6 bases. Germline V gives CDR1 SGHNT, CDR2 YENEEA. The CDR3 runs 14 residues. Trimming left V 4 bases short and J 4 bases short, with 13 bases between. As DNA, the CDR3 is TGTGCCAGCAGCTCATACCGGGACTCAGAGACCCAGTACTTC. It translates to CASSSYRDSETQYF.